This T cell receptor beta chain was identified during a study of blood T cell repertoires in COVID-19. Study in general: PBMCs, B-cell-depleted T cells, or T cells provided the cDNA or gDNA that made up the material.

In the original workflow: Amplification of reference gene primers was used by the study to estimate nucleated cell counts. Method: immunoSEQ multiplex PCR; TCRdb's copy keeps in-frame clones and lacks some. The V and J calls and clone size come from that table; D and trimming were worked out from the DNA. Of around 34,000 clones listed, 75% to 85% are singletons. This clone showed up just a few times. The ends were cut back, 3 bases at V and 2 bases at J, with 7 bases in the middle. The CDR3 has 13 amino acids. The chain joins TRBV12-3 or TRBV12-4 to TRBJ1-1; D remains ambiguous. The sample was peripheral blood. This TCR was sampled from a woman aged 65 to 85 with acute or convalescent COVID-19. Written as DNA, the CDR3 is TGTGCCAGCAGTTTGACACTTAACACTGAAGCTTTCTTT. It specifies CASSLTLNTEAFF.